Included here is one T cell receptor beta chain sequence, with context. Its matching antigen is unknown. The data are from a study of cytomegalovirus exposure and HLA in healthy donors. Findings and limits, study-wide: Most TCR sequences showed up rarely, but some public TCRs showed up in many donors. Across donors, presence/absence analyses took sequencing depth to be roughly uniform.

This PCR relied on a set of 60 Vbeta primers and 13 Jbeta primers. Original data processing: It was a later analysis that counted some 80 million unique TCR beta chains, of which roughly 10 million were shared. Only in-frame clones appear in the TCRdb table, and some are missing; sequencing was by immunoSEQ multiplex PCR. D and trimming were read from the DNA, whereas the V and J calls and clone size are those reported in that table. The sample includes some 130,000 clones, just under 80% of them seen just once. The CDR3 length is 13 residues. With 3 bases removed from V and 2 bases from J, the gap between germline ends came to 7 bases. Germline assignment: CDR1 SGHAT and CDR2 FQNNGV.

This clonotype was sampled from a man between 25 and 39 years old in good health. The chain joins TRBV11-2 to TRBJ2-5, with unresolved D. What was sequenced was PBMCs. CDR3 DNA: TGTGCCAGCAGCTTCGAACTTCAAGAGACCCAGTACTTC. Its protein product is CASSFELQETQYF.